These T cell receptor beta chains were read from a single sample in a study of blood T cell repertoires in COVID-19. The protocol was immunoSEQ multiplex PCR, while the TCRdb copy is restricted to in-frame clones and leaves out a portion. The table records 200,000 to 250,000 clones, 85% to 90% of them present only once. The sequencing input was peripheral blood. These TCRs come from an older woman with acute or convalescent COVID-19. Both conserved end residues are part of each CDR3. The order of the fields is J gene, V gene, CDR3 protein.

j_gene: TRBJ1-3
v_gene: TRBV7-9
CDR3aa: CASTPGGSGNTIYF

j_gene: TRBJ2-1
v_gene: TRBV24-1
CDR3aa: CATSGGGGDEQFF

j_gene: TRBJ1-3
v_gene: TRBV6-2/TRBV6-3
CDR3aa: CASSYSGQHSGNTIYF

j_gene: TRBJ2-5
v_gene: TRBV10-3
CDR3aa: CAISPDREETQYF

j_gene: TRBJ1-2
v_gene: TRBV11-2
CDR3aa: CASSPTGQAIYGYTF

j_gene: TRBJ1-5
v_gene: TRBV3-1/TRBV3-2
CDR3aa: CASSRLNQPQHF

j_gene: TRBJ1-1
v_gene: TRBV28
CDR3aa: CATSGQAPFKDTEAFF

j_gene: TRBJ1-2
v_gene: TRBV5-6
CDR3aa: CASSLANPRAFTF

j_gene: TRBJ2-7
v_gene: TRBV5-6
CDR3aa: CASSGDSPHRYF

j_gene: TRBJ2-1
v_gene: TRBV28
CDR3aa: CATSVTSGRSEQFF

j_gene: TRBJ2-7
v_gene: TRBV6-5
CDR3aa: CASRITSGRFYEQYF

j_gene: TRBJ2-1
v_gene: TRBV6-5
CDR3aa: CASRYTGTSGNEQFF

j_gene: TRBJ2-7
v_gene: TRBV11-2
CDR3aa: CASSSSGTGAFYEQYF

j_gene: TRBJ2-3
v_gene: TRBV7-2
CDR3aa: CASSSGGALNTQYF

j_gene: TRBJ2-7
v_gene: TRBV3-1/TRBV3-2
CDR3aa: CASSQEGLGGVLEQYF

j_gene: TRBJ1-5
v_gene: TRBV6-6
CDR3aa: CASRSSGDNQPQHF

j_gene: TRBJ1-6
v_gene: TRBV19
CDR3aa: CASTPTGGNSPLHF

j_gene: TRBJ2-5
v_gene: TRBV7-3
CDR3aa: CASSSLAGGRRETQYF

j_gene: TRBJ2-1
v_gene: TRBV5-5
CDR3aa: CASSLAVGGPDNEQFF

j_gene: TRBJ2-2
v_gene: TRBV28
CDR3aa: CASSSSGRNAGELFF

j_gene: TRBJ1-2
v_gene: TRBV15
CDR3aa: CATSRRETGSGYTF

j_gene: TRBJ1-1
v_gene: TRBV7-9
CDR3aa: CASSLGGGTEAFF

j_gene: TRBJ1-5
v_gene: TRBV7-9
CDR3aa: CASSLAHHRDRDQPQHF

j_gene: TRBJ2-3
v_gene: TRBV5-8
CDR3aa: CASSLGGQGVGDTQYF

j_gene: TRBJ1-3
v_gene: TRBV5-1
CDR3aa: CASSLGTGVRAGNTIYF

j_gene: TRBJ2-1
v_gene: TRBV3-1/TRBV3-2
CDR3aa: CASSRDRVRNEQFF

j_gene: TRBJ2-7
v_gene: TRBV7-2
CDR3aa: CASSSRPDRAGEQYF

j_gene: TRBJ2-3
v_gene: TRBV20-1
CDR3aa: CSAPRDTQYF

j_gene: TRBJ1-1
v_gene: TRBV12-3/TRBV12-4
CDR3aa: CASSLAGTEKAFF

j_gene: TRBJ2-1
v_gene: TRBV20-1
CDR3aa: CSASAPLADYNEQFF

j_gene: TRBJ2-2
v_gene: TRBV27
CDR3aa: CASKKAGSWTGELFF

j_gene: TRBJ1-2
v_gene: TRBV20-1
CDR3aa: CSASMSRVGTNYGYTF

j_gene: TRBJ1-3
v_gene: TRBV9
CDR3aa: CASSEQQGFTGNTIYF

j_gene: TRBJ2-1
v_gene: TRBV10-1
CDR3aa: CASSDRGVGGANEQFF

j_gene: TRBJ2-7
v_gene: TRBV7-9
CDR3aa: CASSLEGDRPTYEQYF

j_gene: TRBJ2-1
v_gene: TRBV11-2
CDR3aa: CASSWGLGDEQFF

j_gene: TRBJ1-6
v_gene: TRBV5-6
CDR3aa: CASSLIGRGNSPLHF

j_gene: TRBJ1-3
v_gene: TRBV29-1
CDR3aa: CSARTMTGADTIYF

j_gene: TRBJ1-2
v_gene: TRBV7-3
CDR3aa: CASSPESGNYGYTF

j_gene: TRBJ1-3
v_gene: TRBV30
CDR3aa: CAWRGDRVSGNTIYF

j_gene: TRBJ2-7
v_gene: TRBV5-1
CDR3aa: CASSTGGTGTYEQYF

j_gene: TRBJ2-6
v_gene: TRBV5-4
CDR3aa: CASRLLGGSGSGANVLTF

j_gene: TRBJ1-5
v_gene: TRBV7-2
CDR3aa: CASSSMTESNQPQHF

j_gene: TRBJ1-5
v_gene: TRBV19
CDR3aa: CASRSGQGIEIGNQPQHF

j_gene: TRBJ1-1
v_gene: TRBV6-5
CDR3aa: CASRDREPNTEAFF

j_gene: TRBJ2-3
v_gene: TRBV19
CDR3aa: CASSLDLKTDTQYF

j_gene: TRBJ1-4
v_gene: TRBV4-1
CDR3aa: CASSLSEGGEKLFF

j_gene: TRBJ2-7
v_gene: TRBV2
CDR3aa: CASKRGPYEQYF

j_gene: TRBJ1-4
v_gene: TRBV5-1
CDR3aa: CASSERGRIQNEKLFF

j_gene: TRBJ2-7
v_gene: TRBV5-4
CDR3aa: CASSLDLGGNPYF

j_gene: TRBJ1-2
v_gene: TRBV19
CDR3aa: CASSIRTGGDYGYTF

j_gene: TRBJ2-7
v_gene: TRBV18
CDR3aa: CASSFSGRPEQYF